The rows below give T cell receptor beta chains drawn from one sample of a study of blood T cell repertoires in COVID-19. Some clones are missing from TCRdb's copy, which holds only in-frame ones; the method was immunoSEQ multiplex PCR. The table lists tens of thousands of clones, 70% to 90% of them singletons, with around 3.7% in the top ten. The sample was peripheral blood. These receptors all come from a man aged 45 to 65 with acute or convalescent COVID-19. Both conserved end residues are part of each CDR3. The D gene is left open where the match is weak. Expanded clones get a size class; other rows say once, few or many, or leave the size out.

size,V,D,J,length,CDR3,DNA
.,TRBV18,TRBD2,TRBJ2-1,20,CASSPLAGTSGTFVSGEQFF,TGTGCCAGCTCACCGCTAGCCGGGACTAGCGGGACCTTTGTTTCGGGTGAGCAGTTCTTC
.,TRBV2,.,TRBJ1-4,14,CASGEWAQREKLFF,TGTGCCAGCGGGGAGTGGGCCCAGAGAGAAAAACTGTTTTTT
.,TRBV5-1,TRBD1,TRBJ2-7,17,CASSLGATGQQRGEQYF,TGCGCCAGCAGCCTGGGGGCGACGGGACAGCAACGCGGCGAGCAGTACTTC
.,TRBV4-3,.,TRBJ2-1,19,CASSQDPLASRLSYNEQFF,TGCGCCAGCAGCCAAGATCCCCTCGCCTCGCGTCTCTCCTACAATGAGCAGTTCTTC
.,TRBV5-4,TRBD1,TRBJ1-2,14,CASSFRQGDYGYTF,TGTGCCAGCAGCTTCCGACAGGGCGACTATGGCTACACCTTC
.,TRBV4-3,.,TRBJ2-7,14,CASSPGTRAYEQYF,TGCGCCAGCAGCCCAGGGACAAGAGCCTACGAGCAGTACTTC
.,TRBV5-1,TRBD1,TRBJ2-5,14,CASSLTGDWETQYF,TGCGCCAGCAGCTTGACAGGGGATTGGGAGACCCAGTACTTC
few,TRBV6-4,TRBD1,TRBJ1-2,14,CASRAQGAGYGYTF,TGTGCCAGCAGAGCACAGGGGGCCGGCTATGGCTACACCTTC
.,TRBV6-4,.,TRBJ1-5,13,CASSDQGGQPQHF,TGTGCCAGCAGTGACCAGGGTGGTCAGCCCCAGCATTTT
.,TRBV25-1,.,TRBJ1-6,15,CASSLGGQNNSPLHF,TGTGCCAGCAGTTTAGGCGGACAAAATAATTCACCCCTCCACTTT
.,TRBV27,.,TRBJ2-7,10,CASSTLGQYF,TGTGCCAGCAGTACTCTCGGGCAGTACTTC
once,TRBV23-1,.,TRBJ2-1,17,CASSQPRFQGPVGKQFF,TGCGCCAGCAGTCAACCCCGCTTCCAGGGTCCCGTTGGTAAGCAGTTCTTC
.,TRBV5-1,TRBD1,TRBJ2-7,14,CASSWDRGTYEQYF,TGCGCCAGCAGCTGGGACAGGGGGACCTACGAGCAGTACTTC
.,TRBV25-1,TRBD1,TRBJ2-7,14,CASRSGTEIYEQYF,TGTGCCAGCCGATCCGGGACAGAGATCTACGAGCAGTACTTC
.,TRBV7-6,.,TRBJ2-1,16,CASSLDTGLAYNEQFF,TGTGCCAGCAGCTTAGATACAGGGCTGGCCTACAATGAGCAGTTCTTC
.,TRBV12-5,TRBD1,TRBJ2-5,18,CASGFDTSGTGYQETQYF,TGTGCTAGTGGTTTTGATACTTCCGGGACAGGGTACCAAGAGACCCAGTACTTC
.,TRBV11-3,TRBD2,TRBJ2-3,14,CASRNGGMKDTQYF,TGTGCCAGCAGAAACGGGGGGATGAAAGATACGCAGTATTTT
once,TRBV6-2/TRBV6-3,TRBD1,TRBJ1-5,15,CASSPGQGSLQPQHF,TGTGCCAGCAGCCCTGGACAGGGAAGCCTCCAGCCCCAGCATTTT
.,TRBV5-6,.,TRBJ2-7,15,CASSLGGRGTYEQYF,TGTGCCAGCAGCCTGGGGGGTAGAGGGACCTACGAGCAGTACTTC
once,TRBV28,TRBD1,TRBJ2-7,14,CASSSTGSSYEQYF,TGTGCCAGCAGCTCGACAGGGAGCTCCTACGAGCAGTACTTC
.,TRBV30,TRBD1,TRBJ1-2,14,CAWNPGQMNYGYTF,TGTGCCTGGAACCCGGGACAGATGAACTATGGCTACACCTTC
.,TRBV9,TRBD1,TRBJ1-3,15,CASSDARGLGNTIYF,TGTGCCAGCAGCGACGCCAGGGGGCTAGGAAACACCATATATTTT
.,TRBV6-5,TRBD1,TRBJ2-7,14,CASSWTGDSYEQYF,TGTGCCAGCAGCTGGACAGGGGACTCCTACGAGCAGTACTTC
.,TRBV4-2,TRBD2,TRBJ2-7,16,CASSQDGGGSSYEQYF,TGTGCCAGCAGCCAAGATGGGGGGGGGAGCTCCTACGAGCAGTACTTC
.,TRBV6-5,TRBD1,TRBJ2-7,14,CASSISGQAGEQYF,TGTGCCAGCAGTATCTCCGGACAGGCGGGCGAGCAGTACTTC
.,TRBV2,TRBD1,TRBJ1-5,13,CASSQDRDQPQHF,TGTGCCAGCAGTCAGGACAGGGATCAGCCCCAGCATTTT
once,TRBV5-1,.,TRBJ2-2,17,CASSLATDRPGAGELFF,TGCGCCAGCAGCTTGGCCACCGACAGGCCGGGCGCCGGGGAGCTGTTTTTT
once,TRBV11-3,TRBD1,TRBJ2-5,15,CASSLGGQGKETQYF,TGTGCCAGCAGCTTAGGGGGACAGGGTAAAGAGACCCAGTACTTC
once,TRBV5-6,.,TRBJ2-1,14,CASSSLDSVNEQFF,TGTGCCAGCAGCTCCTTAGACTCAGTGAATGAGCAGTTCTTC
once,TRBV11-2,TRBD2,TRBJ2-7,15,CASSLEDLAGGEQYF,TGTGCCAGCAGCTTAGAGGACCTCGCGGGGGGAGAGCAGTACTTC
few,TRBV7-2,TRBD2,TRBJ2-2,15,CASSLSRTSFGELFF,TGTGCCAGCAGCTTATCGCGGACTAGCTTCGGGGAGCTGTTTTTT
.,TRBV9,.,TRBJ2-2,13,CASSTQNTGELFF,TGTGCCAGCAGCACACAGAACACCGGGGAGCTGTTTTTT
.,TRBV12-3/TRBV12-4,.,TRBJ1-2,13,CASGGAGEGGYTF,TGTGCCAGCGGGGGGGCGGGTGAAGGTGGCTACACCTTC
.,TRBV7-2,.,TRBJ2-7,16,CASSLAGGEGPYEQYF,TGTGCCAGCAGCTTAGCGGGGGGTGAGGGACCCTACGAGCAGTACTTC
.,TRBV7-2,.,TRBJ1-1,14,CARGGPGMNTEAFF,TGTGCCAGGGGCGGCCCAGGGATGAACACTGAAGCTTTCTTT
medium-sized,TRBV10-1,.,TRBJ2-7,13,CASSQGDSYEQYF,TGCGCCAGCAGCCAAGGGGACTCCTACGAGCAGTACTTC
.,TRBV7-9,.,TRBJ2-7,14,CASSLSDSSYEQYF,TGTGCCAGCAGCTTATCGGACAGCTCCTACGAGCAGTACTTC
.,TRBV7-9,TRBD1,TRBJ2-7,13,CASSRQGSYEQYF,TGTGCCAGCAGCCGACAGGGATCCTACGAGCAGTACTTC
.,TRBV12-5,TRBD1,TRBJ1-4,15,CASGLGPTGGEKLFF,TGTGCTAGTGGTTTGGGACCGACAGGGGGCGAAAAACTGTTTTTT
.,TRBV25-1,TRBD1,TRBJ1-2,13,CASTEDRGRGYTF,TGTGCCAGCACCGAGGACAGGGGGCGAGGCTACACCTTC
once,TRBV4-2,.,TRBJ2-2,18,CASSQEIGLGRNTGELFF,TGTGCCAGCAGCCAAGAAATCGGACTGGGGAGGAACACCGGGGAGCTGTTTTTT
.,TRBV29-1,TRBD1,TRBJ1-1,12,CSAGQGNTEAFF,TGCAGCGCCGGACAGGGGAACACTGAAGCTTTCTTT